The 19 T cell receptor beta chains below were found in one sample sequenced in a study of cytomegalovirus exposure and HLA in healthy donors. This PCR relied on a set of 60 Vbeta primers and 13 Jbeta primers. Sequencing was performed with immunoSEQ multiplex PCR; in TCRdb, only in-frame clones are kept and a portion is missing. The data hold 85,000 to 120,000 clones, with about 64% observed a single time. The sequenced sample consisted of PBMCs. These receptors were obtained from a female donor in good health and CMV-seronegative.

The chain links TRBV11-2 to TRBJ2-5; possible D gene TRBD1, 6 bases. Germline-derived CDR1 and CDR2 are SGHAT and FQNNGV. CDR3 size: 19 residues. Trimming removed 6 bases from V and 1 base from J, with 27 bases in between. The CDR3 reads CASSWSLRQARATQETQYF. For the CDR3, the DNA is TGTGCCAGCAGTTGGTCCCTAAGACAGGCCCGGGCCACCCAAGAGACCCAGTACTTC.

This chain joins TRBV28 and TRBJ1-1; D gene ambiguous. The germline gives CDR1 MDHEN, CDR2 SYDVKM. The CDR3 length is 11 residues. Trimming pared 3 bases from V and 7 bases from J, leaving 6 bases between. The CDR3 DNA reads TGTGCCAGCAGTTTCGGTGGTGAAGCTTTCTTT. Translation gives CASSFGGEAFF.

The gene calls are TRBV10-3 and TRBJ2-3; weak D call: TRBD2 (5 bases). The length of the CDR3 is 14 residues. Germline V gives CDR1 ENHRY, CDR2 SYGVKD. The V end lost 10 bases, the J end lost 6 bases, and 20 bases lay between the germline ends. CDR3 in amino acids: CATDRTGTKDTQYF. CDR3 nucleotide sequence: TGTGCCACCGATCGGACGGGAACCAAGGATACGCAGTATTTT.

The gene calls are TRBV6-5 and TRBJ1-5; D gene ambiguous. The CDR3 contains 15 residues. Germline V gene lookup returns CDR1 MNHEY and CDR2 SVGAGI. V gave up 4 bases and J gave up 2 bases, with 12 bases separating them. The CDR3 spells CASSSTARGNQPQHF. Written as DNA, the CDR3 is TGTGCCAGCAGTTCCACAGCGAGGGGCAATCAGCCCCAGCATTTT.

V and J are TRBV2 and TRBJ2-1; TRBD2 matches 8 bases. Germline V gives CDR1 SNHLY, CDR2 FYNNEI. V was clipped by 2 bases and J by 1 base; unmatched bases: 4. The CDR3 spans 16 residues. The CDR3 spells CASSEWSGSSYNEQFF. The CDR3 DNA reads as TGTGCCAGCAGTGAATGGAGCGGGAGTTCCTACAATGAGCAGTTCTTC.

The chain links TRBV7-2 to TRBJ2-1, with 16 bases lining up with TRBD2. The germline CDR1 and CDR2 sequences are SGHTA and FQGNSA. Germline trimming cut 5 bases from V and 9 bases from J; bases unmatched to any gene: 4. The length of the CDR3 is 15 residues. CDR3 protein: CASSRGLAGGSEQFF. The CDR3 nucleotides are TGTGCCAGCAGCAGGGGACTAGCGGGAGGGAGTGAGCAGTTCTTC.

The count of this clone is one. This chain uses TRBV27 with TRBJ1-4; D is uncertain. V gave up 7 bases and J gave up 4 bases, with 10 bases separating them. From germline, CDR1 is MNHEY and CDR2 SMNVEV (reference sequence). CDR3 size: 13 residues. This chain's CDR3 is CASKGLGNEKLFF. DNA for the CDR3: TGTGCCAGCAAAGGACTAGGTAATGAAAAACTGTTTTTT.

J is TRBJ1-1 and V is TRBV7-9, with D possibly being TRBD1 (5 bases). The V gene's germline CDR1 is SEHNR and CDR2 FQNEAQ (reference sequence). The CDR3 has 17 residues. V was trimmed by 5 bases and J by 1 base, leaving 20 bases between them. The CDR3, as DNA: TGTGCCAGCAGCGACATCAGGGCAGTCTTTTCGAACACTGAAGCTTTCTTT. Its translation: CASSDIRAVFSNTEAFF.

V gene TRBV1 combines with J gene TRBJ2-3; TRBD2 is taken as the D call from the table, unchecked against the DNA. TRBV1 is a known pseudogene. The CDR3 extends over 16 amino acids. The CDR3 bases are TGCACCAGCAACCCGGAGACTAGCGGGAGCACAGATACGCAGTATTTT. Translation gives CTSNPETSGSTDTQYF.

This chain joins TRBV27 and TRBJ2-1, with 9 bases lining up with TRBD1. Germline lookup yields CDR1 MNHEY and CDR2 SMNVEV (reference sequence). V shed 6 bases, J shed 7 bases, and the junction held 13 bases outside the gene matches. This CDR3 comprises 16 residues. The CDR3 nucleotides read TGTGCCAGCAGCCAACTCGGGACAGGGCCAGAAAATGAGCAGTTCTTC. It is translated as CASSQLGTGPENEQFF.

The rearrangement joins TRBV6-5 to TRBJ1-2; D is perhaps TRBD1 (5 bases). This CDR3 spans 16 amino acids. Trimming stripped 2 bases from V and 4 bases from J, with 17 bases between. Germline V CDR1 and CDR2: MNHEY, SVGAGI. This CDR3 reads CASSYSDSLYPYGYTF. CDR3 DNA: TGTGCCAGCAGTTACAGTGACAGCCTCTATCCCTATGGCTACACCTTC.

The genes are TRBV29-1 and TRBJ1-4, with 7 bases matching TRBD1. The CDR3 is 11 residues long. V lost 6 bases to trimming and J lost 13 bases; unmatched junction nucleotides: 8. CDR1 and CDR2 from the germline V gene are SQVTM and ANQGSEA. The CDR3 reads CSVGTARGLFF. For the CDR3, the DNA is TGCAGCGTGGGGACAGCCCGAGGACTGTTTTTT.

This clone appeared a few times. CDR3 residues: CASSIEGTSGKRETQYF. The CDR3 bases are TGTGCCAGTAGTATCGAAGGTACTAGCGGGAAGAGGGAGACCCAGTACTTC. The chain employs TRBV19 and TRBJ2-5, with TRBD2 matching 10 bases. V gave up 3 bases and J gave up 5 bases; unmatched junction bases: 12. Germline loops: CDR1 LNHDA, CDR2 SQIVND (reference sequence). The CDR3 spans 17 residues.

This clone was seen only a few times. The CDR3 spells CASSQSRGRDGYTF. Here the CDR3 DNA reads TGTGCCAGCAGCCAATCGAGGGGGCGCGACGGCTACACCTTC. The rearrangement links TRBV16 to TRBJ1-2; 7 nucleotides agree with TRBD1. The CDR3 runs 14 residues. J was trimmed by 8 bases and V by 0 bases; bases with no gene match: 6. CDR1 is KGHSY, CDR2 FQNENV, per germline.

In this sample, this clone turned up a few times. This chain links TRBV6-6 with TRBJ2-7; 9 bases fit TRBD2. The CDR3 consists of 13 residues. Germline CDR1 reads MNHNY; CDR2 reads SVGAGI (reference sequence). V lost 8 bases to trimming and J lost 7 bases; unmatched junction nucleotides: 9. CDR3 coding DNA: TGTGCCAGCCAATTAGCGGGGGCTCGGGAGCAGTACTTC. Amino acids: CASQLAGAREQYF.

J is TRBJ2-5 and V is TRBV7-9, with 12 bases that match TRBD2. The J segment lost 1 base and the V segment lost 5 bases, leaving 2 bases of the junction unmatched. CDR3 length: 15 amino acids. The V gene's germline CDR1 is SEHNR and CDR2 FQNEAQ (reference sequence). CDR3 sequence: CASSTGLAGQETQYF. In DNA form, the CDR3 reads TGTGCCAGCAGCACGGGACTAGCGGGCCAAGAGACCCAGTACTTC.

This rearrangement joins TRBV28 to TRBJ2-7; 7 bases are a match to TRBD2. Germline CDR1 and CDR2: MDHEN and SYDVKM. After removal of 4 bases from V and 12 bases from J, the junction contained 9 bases not matched to a gene. The CDR3 loop spans 12 amino acids. CDR3 loop: CASSSETSRTYF. CDR3 nucleotides: TGTGCCAGCAGTTCAGAGACTAGCAGAACGTACTTC.

This clone was found once. The gene calls are TRBV7-9 and TRBJ1-1, with D hard to call. Germline CDR1 reads SEHNR; CDR2 reads FQNEAQ (reference sequence). V was pared by 4 bases and J by 5 bases, with 11 bases between. The length of the CDR3 is 13 residues. The CDR3 is CASSSGRKTEAFF. CDR3 DNA sequence: TGTGCCAGCAGCTCTGGCAGAAAGACTGAAGCTTTCTTT. The whole variable domain, remainder taken from reference TRBV7-9 and TRBJ1-1, is DTGVSQNPRHKITKRGQNVTFRCDPISEHNRLYWYRQTLGQGPEFLTYFQNEAQLEKSRLLSDRFSAERPKGSFSTLEIQRTEQGDSAMYLCASSSGRKTEAFFGQGTRLTVV.

About this clone: Mismatch with germline at one junction end may stem from a read error. The rearrangement joins TRBV7-9 to TRBJ1-1, with D tentatively TRBD1 (6 bases). Germline V lookup: CDR1 SEHNR, CDR2 FQNEAQ (reference sequence). The CDR3 has 12 residues. The CDR3 is CSSSLQGDKAFF. CDR3 DNA sequence: TGTTCCAGCAGCTTACAGGGCGATAAAGCTTTCTTT.